This TCR beta chain emerged from a study of spatial heterogeneity in lung cancer. The sample's time point: blood at routine non-recurrence follow-up after resection. Germline V gene sequence: CDR1 DFQATT, CDR2 SNEGSKA (reference sequence). The ends lost 3 bases at V and 12 bases at J; junction bases unmatched: 12. The CDR3 spans 14 residues. This clonotype came up many times. A unique molecular identifier was attached to every TCR cDNA molecule. Each CDR3 protein gets one entry after TCRdb re-called the 5' RACE reads with MiXCR. The sample carries 35,000 to 50,000 distinct CDR3 sequences, 20% to 25% recorded once.

This TCR was sampled from a female donor with early-stage non-small cell lung cancer. Material: PBMCs, obtained at follow-up. The genes are TRBV20-1 and TRBJ2-1; 9 nucleotides agree with TRBD2. The chain's CDR3 is CSASVAGGGPGQFF. The CDR3 coding sequence is TGCAGTGCTAGTGTGGCGGGAGGGGGCCCCGGGCAGTTCTTC.